A single count supports the clone carrying this TCR beta chain. Profiled with immunoSEQ multiplex PCR; TCRdb holds only in-frame clones, not every one. The sample holds approximately 15,000 clones; 60% to 70% are singletons and the top ten take 2% to 3%. This entry is derived from a study of neoadjuvant anti-PD-1 for oral cavity cancer. Study-level information: Patients without progression received a fourth nivolumab dose around day 43, then surgical resection on days 50-56.

Germline V gene lookup returns CDR1 SGHNT and CDR2 YYREEE (reference sequence). The CDR3 contains 15 residues. J was trimmed by 0 bases and V by 9 bases; bases with no gene match: 9. The sequencing here drew on PBMCs, taken before nivolumab (anti-PD-1) treatment. The clonotype comes from a person between 40 and 80 years old with oral cavity squamous cell carcinoma. This chain connects TRBV5-4 to TRBJ2-1, with 7 bases aligning to TRBD2. CDR3 bases: TGTGCCATCCAAAGAGGGGAGGGCTCCTACAATGAGCAGTTCTTC. Translated, it gives CAIQRGEGSYNEQFF. Drawing the rest from reference TRBV5-4 and TRBJ2-1, the complete variable domain is ETGVTQSPTHLIKTRGQQVTLRCSSQSGHNTVSWYQQALGQGPQFIFQYYREEENGRGNFPPRFSGLQFPNYSSELNVNALELDDSALYLCAIQRGEGSYNEQFFGPGTRLTVL.